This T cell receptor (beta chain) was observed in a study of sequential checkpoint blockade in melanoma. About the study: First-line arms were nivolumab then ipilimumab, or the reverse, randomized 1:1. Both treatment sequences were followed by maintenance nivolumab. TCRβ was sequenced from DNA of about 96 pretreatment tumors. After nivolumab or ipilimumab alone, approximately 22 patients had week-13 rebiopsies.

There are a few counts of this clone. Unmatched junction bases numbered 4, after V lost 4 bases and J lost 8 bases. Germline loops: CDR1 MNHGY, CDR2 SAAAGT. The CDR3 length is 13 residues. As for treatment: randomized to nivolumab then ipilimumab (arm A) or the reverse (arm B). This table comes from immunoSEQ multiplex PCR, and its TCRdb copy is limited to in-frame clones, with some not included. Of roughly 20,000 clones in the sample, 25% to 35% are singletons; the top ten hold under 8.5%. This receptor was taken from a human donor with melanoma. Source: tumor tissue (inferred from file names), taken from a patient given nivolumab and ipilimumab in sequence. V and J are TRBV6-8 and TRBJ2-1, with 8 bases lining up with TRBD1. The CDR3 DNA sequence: TGTGCCAGCAGTTTCCAGGGGGCCTATGAGCAGTTCTTC. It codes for CASSFQGAYEQFF.